One and the same sample provided the 28 T cell receptor beta chains below, sequenced in a study of identical twins. TCRdb redid the calling of the 5' RACE reads with MiXCR, one entry per CDR3 protein. The data hold roughly 290,000 distinct CDR3 sequences, with roughly 8.6% observed a single time. The sample was also reused in another study, on yellow fever vaccine responses in identical twins.

Sequenced material: memory (CD45RO+) T cells sorted from blood. Receptors originate from a woman aged 18-30 years in good health.

This clonotype has just a few counts. This chain links TRBV6-1 with TRBJ2-2; D is unclear. This CDR3 is 16 amino acids long. V was pared by 5 bases and J by 1 base, with 14 bases between. From germline, CDR1 is MNHNS and CDR2 SASEGT. CDR3 coding DNA: TGTGCCAGCAGTACGCTTCGGTTACTGAACACCGGGGAGCTGTTTTTT. It codes for CASSTLRLLNTGELFF.

The V and J genes are TRBV20-1 and TRBJ1-5, with D uncertain. Germline V gene sequence: CDR1 DFQATT, CDR2 SNEGSKA (reference sequence). The CDR3 runs to 14 residues. V lost 6 bases and J 7 bases, leaving 19 bases between the germline ends. This CDR3 reads CSAPGVALSQPQHF. In DNA, the CDR3 is TGCAGTGCCCCCGGCGTAGCCTTGAGCCAGCCCCAGCATTTT.

The rearrangement links TRBV20-1 to TRBJ2-7, with D tentatively TRBD1 (6 bases). The V and J ends lost 5 bases and 3 bases respectively, with 14 bases between them. This CDR3 contains 13 residues. The germline gives CDR1 DFQATT, CDR2 SNEGSKA (reference sequence). For the CDR3, the DNA is TGCAGTGCTCGAAACAGGGCGGGCTACGAGCAGTACGTC. Its translation: CSARNRAGYEQYV.

At least ten counts were recorded for this clonotype. This rearrangement joins TRBV6-1 to TRBJ2-7, with TRBD1 matching 9 bases. V lost 6 bases to trimming and J lost 2 bases; unmatched junction nucleotides: 8. CDR3 length equals 15 residues. Germline values: CDR1 MNHNS, CDR2 SASEGT. CDR3 in amino acids: CASRTSGTGTYEQYF. CDR3 in DNA: TGTGCCAGCAGAACTTCCGGGACAGGGACCTACGAGCAGTACTTC.

This clonotype was detected many times. This chain joins TRBV6-2 or TRBV6-3 and TRBJ2-4, with TRBD1 identical over 7 bases. The germline V gene has CDR1 MNHEY and CDR2 SVGEGT. V dropped 8 bases and J dropped 6; count of bases not matched to a gene: 7. CDR3 size: 13 residues. CDR3 loop: CASGGTVLNIQYF. DNA for the CDR3: TGTGCCAGCGGTGGGACAGTTTTAAACATTCAGTACTTC.

This clonotype was detected ten times or more. The chain couples TRBV20-1 to TRBJ2-1; no clear D gene. V was cut by 4 bases and J by 4 bases, with 14 bases left in between. This CDR3 is built from 14 residues. Germline values: CDR1 DFQATT, CDR2 SNEGSKA (reference sequence). CDR3 loop: CSAKAPLDYNEQFF. CDR3 sequence (DNA): TGCAGTGCTAAGGCCCCTCTAGATTACAATGAGCAGTTCTTC.

This clonotype was observed a few times. The V call is TRBV12-3 or TRBV12-4, the J call TRBJ2-5; 9 nucleotides line up with TRBD1. The CDR3 is 16 residues long. With V trimmed by 6 bases and J by 7 bases, 15 bases remained unmatched. The DNA of the CDR3 is TGTGCCAGCAGCCTAGGGACAGGGAGTGGGTCAGGGACCCAGTACTTC. This gives the protein CASSLGTGSGSGTQYF.

The chain is built from TRBV12-3 or TRBV12-4 and TRBJ1-5; 8 bases are a match to TRBD1. CDR3 length: 17 amino acids. Trimming at V came to 2 bases and at J to 6 bases, leaving 12 bases not matched to a gene. The CDR3 spells CASSLIRSRGRGQPQHF. CDR3 coding DNA: TGTGCCAGCAGTTTAATAAGGTCCAGGGGGCGCGGTCAGCCCCAGCATTTT.

This clonotype was counted ten times or more. This chain uses TRBV7-9 with TRBJ2-3, with D unresolved. The germline gives CDR1 SEHNR, CDR2 FQNEAQ (reference sequence). Trimming took off 1 base at V and 0 bases at J, with 5 bases between the two ends. The CDR3 covers 14 residues. The DNA for the CDR3 is TGTGCCAGCAGCTTAGTACAGAGCACAGATACGCAGTATTTT. Its protein product is CASSLVQSTDTQYF.

This clonotype has a count of ten or more. V and J are TRBV5-1 and TRBJ2-3, with 7 bases that match TRBD1. The length of the CDR3 is 16 residues. Germline assignment: CDR1 SGHRS and CDR2 YFSETQ. Germline trimming cut 4 bases from V and 3 bases from J; bases unmatched to any gene: 11. The CDR3 loop reads CASSPYNRGGTDTQYF. In DNA form, the CDR3 reads TGCGCCAGCAGCCCTTACAACAGGGGTGGGACAGATACGCAGTATTTT.

The V and J genes are TRBV28 and TRBJ2-5, with D unresolved. The length of the CDR3 is 14 residues. In germline, CDR1 is MDHEN, CDR2 SYDVKM. Trimming shortened V by 8 bases and J by 1 base, and 14 bases separated the two germline ends. This CDR3 reads CASLPSNGQETQYF. The CDR3 region has the DNA TGTGCCAGCCTACCGTCAAACGGCCAAGAGACCCAGTACTTC.

This chain uses TRBV3-1 with TRBJ1-2; D might be TRBD1 (5 bases). The CDR3 sequence is 15 residues long. Germline V gives CDR1 LGHDT, CDR2 YNNKEL (reference sequence). The V and J ends lost 0 bases and 4 bases respectively, with 12 bases between them. The CDR3 coding sequence is TGTGCCAGCAGCCAAGAAGGGGCCAGATCCTATGGCTACACCTTC. Protein sequence: CASSQEGARSYGYTF.

The chain carries TRBV10-3 and TRBJ1-2, with 9 bases that match TRBD1. This CDR3 has 13 residues. Germline CDR1 ENHRY, CDR2 SYGVKD. After removal of 6 bases from V and 2 bases from J, the junction contained 1 base not matched to a gene. CDR3 in DNA: TGTGCCATCAGAGGGACAGGGAACTATGGCTACACCTTC. Its protein product is CAIRGTGNYGYTF.

This clonotype came up a few times. The chain links TRBV20-1 to TRBJ2-4; the D is unclear. Germline CDR1 reads DFQATT; CDR2 reads SNEGSKA (reference sequence). The V and J ends lost 4 bases and 7 bases respectively, with 14 bases between them. This CDR3 is built from 13 residues. In DNA, the CDR3 is TGCAGTGCTACTCATGATTTGGGGAACATTCAGTACTTC. Residues: CSATHDLGNIQYF.

The table lists this clonotype with many counts. The chain recombines TRBV5-1 with TRBJ2-1; no firm D call. This CDR3 is 13 amino acids long. Between the trimmed V and J ends, which lost 6 bases and 4 bases, there was a span of 11 bases. The germline gives CDR1 SGHRS, CDR2 YFSETQ. The CDR3 region has the DNA TGCGCCAGCACTATCGGGCGGTACAATGAGCAGTTCTTC. Its translation is CASTIGRYNEQFF.

V is TRBV28 and J is TRBJ2-7; D call uncertain. This CDR3 is built from 15 residues. Germline-derived CDR1 and CDR2 are MDHEN and SYDVKM. V lost 3 bases and J lost 0, with 12 bases in between. In DNA, the CDR3 is TGTGCCAGCAGTTTTCACGGCGCCGGCTCCTACGAGCAGTACGTC. It specifies CASSFHGAGSYEQYV.

This clonotype was detected many times. The chain combines TRBV2 with TRBJ2-5; 11 nucleotides align to TRBD2. CDR3 length: 13 residues. Germline V gives CDR1 SNHLY, CDR2 FYNNEI. V gave up 6 bases and J gave up 4 bases; unmatched junction bases: 1. The CDR3 bases are TGTGCCAGCAGCGGACTAGCGGGAGAGACCCAGTACTTC. This sequence encodes CASSGLAGETQYF.

This clonotype was seen ten or more times. This sequence joins TRBV10-3 and TRBJ1-1; D unclear. This CDR3 has 15 residues. V lost 10 bases and J lost 0, with 18 bases in between. Germline V gives CDR1 ENHRY, CDR2 SYGVKD. The CDR3 DNA reads TGTGCCACGCGGTCGAGCGGACCCATGAACACTGAAGCTTTCTTT. As protein: CATRSSGPMNTEAFF.

This clonotype has ten or more counts. V gene TRBV2 combines with J gene TRBJ2-3; maybe TRBD1 (5 bases). Germline values: CDR1 SNHLY, CDR2 FYNNEI. The CDR3 extends over 13 amino acids. The germline V and J ends were trimmed by 7 bases and 6 bases, with 14 bases remaining between them. The CDR3 here is CASKGVQVDTQYF. CDR3 in DNA: TGTGCCAGCAAAGGGGTACAGGTGGATACGCAGTATTTT. The variable domain in full, completed from reference TRBV2 and TRBJ2-3, reads EPEVTQTPSHQVTQMGQEVILRCVPISNHLYFYWYRQILGQKVEFLVSFYNNEISEKSEIFDDQFSVERPDGSNFTLKIRSTKLEDSAMYFCASKGVQVDTQYFGPGTRLTVL.

This clonotype was picked up many times. The gene calls are TRBV2 and TRBJ2-3; D gene uncertain. Germline CDR1 reads SNHLY; CDR2 reads FYNNEI. V lost 7 bases to trimming and J lost 1 base, with 6 bases between them. CDR3 length: 12 residues. CDR3 amino acids: CASKQGTDTQYF. CDR3 in DNA: TGTGCCAGCAAACAAGGCACAGATACGCAGTATTTT.

V gene TRBV20-1 combines with J gene TRBJ2-1, with 9 bases lining up with TRBD2. Trimming at V came to 3 bases and at J to 5 bases, leaving 8 bases not matched to a gene. The CDR3 covers 15 residues. Germline V gene data show CDR1 as DFQATT and CDR2 as SNEGSKA (reference sequence). The CDR3 region is CSARPIAGVNNEQFF. CDR3 nucleotide sequence: TGCAGTGCTAGGCCCATAGCGGGGGTCAACAATGAGCAGTTCTTC.

On this clonotype itself: An end of the junction differs from the germline gene, which may be a read error. V gene TRBV7-9 combines with J gene TRBJ1-1; TRBD1 might be the D (6 bases). CDR1 is SEHNR and CDR2 is FQNEAQ in the germline V gene (reference sequence). CDR3 length: 14 amino acids. The CDR3 coding sequence is TGTGCCAGCAGCTTAAATGACAGGAACACTGAAGCCTTCTTT. Its protein product is CASSLNDRNTEAFF.

This clonotype was detected only a few times. J is TRBJ1-6 and V is TRBV4-2; D might be TRBD1 (6 bases). The CDR3 sequence is 16 residues long. Germline CDR1 and CDR2: LGHNA and YNFKEQ. The V end lost 3 bases, the J end lost 11 bases, and 20 bases lay between the germline ends. The CDR3 DNA reads as TGTGCCAGCAGCCAGGGGGCCCCTGGGGGCGTGCCACCCCTCCACTTT. Protein: CASSQGAPGGVPPLHF.

This chain joins TRBV27 and TRBJ2-4; a weak D match, TRBD2 (5 bases). Germline V lookup: CDR1 MNHEY, CDR2 SMNVEV (reference sequence). The V gene lost 4 bases and the J gene lost 10 bases, with 11 bases spanning the gap. The CDR3 is made up of 12 amino acids. The CDR3 spells CASSSRTGIQYF. DNA of the CDR3: TGTGCCAGCAGTTCCCGGACGGGGATTCAGTACTTC.

Many counts were recorded for this clonotype. The genes are TRBV28 and TRBJ1-1; 7 positions match TRBD1. The CDR3 covers 13 residues. Germline lookup yields CDR1 MDHEN and CDR2 SYDVKM. V lost 7 bases and J lost 0; bases outside the gene matches: 2. The CDR3 spells CASNRGMNTEAFF. The CDR3 region has the DNA TGTGCCAGCAACAGGGGCATGAACACTGAAGCTTTCTTT.

This chain connects TRBV12-3 or TRBV12-4 to TRBJ2-1; 7 bases line up with TRBD2. J lost 3 bases, V lost 5 bases, and 13 bases had no gene match. This CDR3 is built from 17 residues. Here the CDR3 reads CASSRGGGEIVYNEQFF. CDR3 DNA: TGTGCCAGCAGTCGCGGGGGAGGGGAAATAGTCTACAATGAGCAGTTCTTC.

This clonotype turned up a few times. The genes are TRBV18 and TRBJ2-1; weak D call: TRBD1 (5 bases). The CDR3 extends over 13 amino acids. The germline V and J ends were trimmed by 1 base and 9 bases, with 10 bases remaining between them. Germline loops: CDR1 KGHSH, CDR2 LQKENI. Here the CDR3 reads CASSPRDRGEQFF. CDR3 bases: TGTGCCAGCTCACCACGTGATAGGGGTGAGCAGTTCTTC.

This sequence joins TRBV18 and TRBJ2-2; D possibly uses TRBD1 or TRBD2 (5 bases each). The V end was cut by 6 bases, the J end by 1 base, with 15 bases between. The CDR3 is 16 amino acids. The germline CDR1 and CDR2 sequences are KGHSH and LQKENI. Here the CDR3 reads CASSLTRGQNTGELFF. CDR3 bases: TGTGCCAGCTCCCTGACGAGGGGCCAGAACACCGGGGAGCTGTTTTTT.